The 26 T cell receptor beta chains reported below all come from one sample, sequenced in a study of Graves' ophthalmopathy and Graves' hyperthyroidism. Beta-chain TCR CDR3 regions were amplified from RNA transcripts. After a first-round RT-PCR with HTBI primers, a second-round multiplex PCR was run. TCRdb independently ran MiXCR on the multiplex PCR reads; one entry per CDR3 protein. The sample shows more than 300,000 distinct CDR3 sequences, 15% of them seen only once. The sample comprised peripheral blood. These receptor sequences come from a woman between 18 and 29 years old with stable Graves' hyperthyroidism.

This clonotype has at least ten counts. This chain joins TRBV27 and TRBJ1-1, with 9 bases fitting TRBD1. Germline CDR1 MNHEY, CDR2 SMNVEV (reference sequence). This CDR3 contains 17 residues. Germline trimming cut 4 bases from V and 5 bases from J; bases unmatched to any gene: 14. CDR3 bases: TGTGCCAGCAGTTCCGAGGGGTATGGACAGGGGAGGACTGAAGCTTTCTTT. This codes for CASSSEGYGQGRTEAFF.

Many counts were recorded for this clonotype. CDR3 sequence reads: CASSPGLGWDGYTF. The CDR3 region has the DNA TGTGCCAGCAGCCCCGGGCTGGGTTGGGATGGCTACACCTTC. The rearrangement joins TRBV12-3 or TRBV12-4 to TRBJ1-2; D unclear. V was trimmed by 6 bases and J by 6 bases, leaving 17 bases between them. This CDR3 spans 14 amino acids.

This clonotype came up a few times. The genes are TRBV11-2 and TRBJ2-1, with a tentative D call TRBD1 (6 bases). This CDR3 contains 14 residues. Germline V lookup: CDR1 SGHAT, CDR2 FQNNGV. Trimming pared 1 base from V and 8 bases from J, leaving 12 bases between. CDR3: CASSLGGLLDEQFF. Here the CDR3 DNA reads TGTGCCAGCAGCTTAGGGGGGCTCCTCGATGAGCAGTTCTTC.

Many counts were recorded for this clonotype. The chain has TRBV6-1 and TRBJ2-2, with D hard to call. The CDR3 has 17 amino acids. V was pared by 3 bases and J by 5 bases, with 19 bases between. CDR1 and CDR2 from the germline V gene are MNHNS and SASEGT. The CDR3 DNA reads TGTGCCAGCAGTGAGGGGTTTATTCGGGTCGTAACCGGGGAGCTGTTTTTT. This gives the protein CASSEGFIRVVTGELFF.

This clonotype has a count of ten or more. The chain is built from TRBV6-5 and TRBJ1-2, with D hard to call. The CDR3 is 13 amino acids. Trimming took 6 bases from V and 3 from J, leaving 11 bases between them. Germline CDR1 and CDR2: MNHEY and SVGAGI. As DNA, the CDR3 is TGTGCCAGCAGCCGCGCGGCGGACTATGGCTACACCTTC. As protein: CASSRAADYGYTF.

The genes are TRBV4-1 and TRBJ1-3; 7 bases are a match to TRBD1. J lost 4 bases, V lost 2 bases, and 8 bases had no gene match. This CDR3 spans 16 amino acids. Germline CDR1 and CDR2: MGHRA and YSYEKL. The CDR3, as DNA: TGCGCCAGCAGCCAATTGACAGGGAAGTCCGGAAACACCATATATTTT. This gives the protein CASSQLTGKSGNTIYF.

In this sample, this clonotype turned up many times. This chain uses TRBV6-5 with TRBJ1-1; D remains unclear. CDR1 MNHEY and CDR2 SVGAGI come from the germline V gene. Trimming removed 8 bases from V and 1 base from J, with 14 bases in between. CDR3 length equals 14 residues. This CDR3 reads CASGEATSNTEAFF. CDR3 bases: TGTGCCAGCGGGGAGGCAACCTCGAACACTGAAGCTTTCTTT.

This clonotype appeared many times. The CDR3 sequence is CASTPGIYEQYF. CDR3 bases: TGTGCCAGCACCCCAGGGATATACGAGCAGTACTTC. This chain joins TRBV6-1 and TRBJ2-7; TRBD1 might be the D (5 bases). With 7 bases removed from V and 4 bases from J, the gap between germline ends came to 11 bases. The germline V gene encodes CDR1 MNHNS and CDR2 SASEGT. The CDR3 is made up of 12 amino acids.

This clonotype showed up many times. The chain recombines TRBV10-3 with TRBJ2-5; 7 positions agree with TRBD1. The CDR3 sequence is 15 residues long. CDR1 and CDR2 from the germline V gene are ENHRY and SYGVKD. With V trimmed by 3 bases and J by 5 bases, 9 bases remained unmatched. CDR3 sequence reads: CAISDMTGRQETQYF. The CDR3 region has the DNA TGTGCCATCAGTGACATGACAGGGCGTCAGGAGACCCAGTACTTC.

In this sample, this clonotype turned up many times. CDR3 loop: CASTTPSDRARGYTF. The CDR3 DNA reads as TGTGCCAGCACCACTCCTTCCGACAGGGCGAGGGGCTACACCTTC. The chain links TRBV6-1 to TRBJ1-2; TRBD1 matches at 7 bases. Trimming cost V 7 bases and J 8 bases; bases outside gene matches: 16. Germline V gene data show CDR1 as MNHNS and CDR2 as SASEGT. The CDR3 spans 15 residues.

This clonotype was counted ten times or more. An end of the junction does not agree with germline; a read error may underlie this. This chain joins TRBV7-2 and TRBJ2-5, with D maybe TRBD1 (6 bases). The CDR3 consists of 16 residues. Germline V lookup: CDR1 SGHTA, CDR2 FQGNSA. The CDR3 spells CASSFKLRGRRETQCF. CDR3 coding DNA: TGTGCCAGCAGCTTCAAACTCAGGGGCCGGCGCGAGACCCAGTGCTTC.

The CDR3 is CSAPLQETQYF. The CDR3 DNA reads as TGCAGTGCCCCCCTCCAAGAGACCCAGTACTTC. The rearrangement links TRBV20-1 to TRBJ2-5, with D unresolved. The CDR3 totals 11 residues. The V end lost 6 bases, the J end lost 1 base, and 6 bases lay between the germline ends. Germline lookup yields CDR1 DFQATT and CDR2 SNEGSKA (reference sequence).

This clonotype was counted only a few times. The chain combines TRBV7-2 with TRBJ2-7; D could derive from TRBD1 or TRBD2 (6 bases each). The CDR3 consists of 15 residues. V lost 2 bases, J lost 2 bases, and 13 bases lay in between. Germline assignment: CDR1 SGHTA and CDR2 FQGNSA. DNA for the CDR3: TGTGCCAGCAGCTTAAGGTCCCGGGGGCCCTACGAGCAGTACTTC. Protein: CASSLRSRGPYEQYF.

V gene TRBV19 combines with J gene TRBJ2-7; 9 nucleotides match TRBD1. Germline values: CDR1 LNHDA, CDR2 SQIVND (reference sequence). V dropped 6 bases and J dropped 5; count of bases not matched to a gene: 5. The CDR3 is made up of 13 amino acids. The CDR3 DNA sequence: TGTGCCAGTAGGACAGGGGGGGACGACGAGCAGTACTTC. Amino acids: CASRTGGDDEQYF.

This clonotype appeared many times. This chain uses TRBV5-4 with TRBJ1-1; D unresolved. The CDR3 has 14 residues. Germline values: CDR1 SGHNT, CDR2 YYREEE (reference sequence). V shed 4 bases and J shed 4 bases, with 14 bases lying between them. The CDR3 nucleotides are TGTGCCAGCAGCACCCTAACTCTTAGCACTGAAGCTTTCTTT. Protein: CASSTLTLSTEAFF.

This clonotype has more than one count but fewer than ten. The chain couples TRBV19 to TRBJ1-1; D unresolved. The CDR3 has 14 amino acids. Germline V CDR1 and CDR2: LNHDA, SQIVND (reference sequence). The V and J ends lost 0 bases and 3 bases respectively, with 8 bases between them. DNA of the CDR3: TGTGCCAGTAGTATAGATAACCAGCACACTGAAGCTTTCTTT. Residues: CASSIDNQHTEAFF.

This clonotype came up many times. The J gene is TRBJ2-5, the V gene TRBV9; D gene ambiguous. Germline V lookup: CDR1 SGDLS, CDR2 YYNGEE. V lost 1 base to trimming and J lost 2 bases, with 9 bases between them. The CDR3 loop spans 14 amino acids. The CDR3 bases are TGTGCCAGCAGCGTAAGTCCGGATCAAGAGACCCAGTACTTC. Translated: CASSVSPDQETQYF.

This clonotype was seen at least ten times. The CDR3 nucleotides are TGTGCCAGCAAGGCGCAGGTTGATACTGAAGCTTTCTTT. Translation gives CASKAQVDTEAFF. V gene TRBV6-1 combines with J gene TRBJ1-1; D ambiguous. The CDR3 contains 13 residues. CDR1 and CDR2 from the germline V gene are MNHNS and SASEGT. The V end was cut by 7 bases, the J end by 5 bases, with 14 bases between.

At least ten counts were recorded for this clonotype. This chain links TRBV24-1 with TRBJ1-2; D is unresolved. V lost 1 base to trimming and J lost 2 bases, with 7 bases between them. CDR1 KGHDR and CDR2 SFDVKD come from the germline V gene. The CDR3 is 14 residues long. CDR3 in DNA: TGTGCCACCAGTGATTTTTCGGGAAACTATGGCTACACCTTC. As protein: CATSDFSGNYGYTF.

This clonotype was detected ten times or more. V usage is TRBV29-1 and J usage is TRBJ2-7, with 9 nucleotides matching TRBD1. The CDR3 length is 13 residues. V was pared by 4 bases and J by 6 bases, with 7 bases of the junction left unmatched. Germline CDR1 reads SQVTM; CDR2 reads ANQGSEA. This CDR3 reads CSVVRTGVSEQYF. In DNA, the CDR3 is TGCAGCGTTGTACGGACAGGGGTGAGCGAGCAGTACTTC.

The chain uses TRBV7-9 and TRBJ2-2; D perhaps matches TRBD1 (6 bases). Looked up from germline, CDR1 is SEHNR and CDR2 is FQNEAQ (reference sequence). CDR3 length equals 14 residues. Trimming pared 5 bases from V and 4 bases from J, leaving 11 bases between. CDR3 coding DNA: TGTGCCAGCAGCAATACAGGGAGCACCGGGGAGCTGTTTTTT. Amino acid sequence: CASSNTGSTGELFF.

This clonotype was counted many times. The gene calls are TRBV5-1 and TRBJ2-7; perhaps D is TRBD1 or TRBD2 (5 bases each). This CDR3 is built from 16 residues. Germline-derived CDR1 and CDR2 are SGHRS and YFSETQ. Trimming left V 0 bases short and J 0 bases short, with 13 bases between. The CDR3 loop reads CASSLDGDASSYEQYF. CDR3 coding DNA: TGCGCCAGCAGCTTGGATGGGGACGCAAGCTCCTACGAGCAGTACTTC.

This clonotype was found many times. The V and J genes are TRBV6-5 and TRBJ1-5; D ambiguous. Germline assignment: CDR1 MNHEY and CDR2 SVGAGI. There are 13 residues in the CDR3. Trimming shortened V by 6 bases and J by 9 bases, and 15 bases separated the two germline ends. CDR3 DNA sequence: TGTGCCAGCAGGTACGGGATAACGGGGCCCCAGCATTTT. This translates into CASRYGITGPQHF.

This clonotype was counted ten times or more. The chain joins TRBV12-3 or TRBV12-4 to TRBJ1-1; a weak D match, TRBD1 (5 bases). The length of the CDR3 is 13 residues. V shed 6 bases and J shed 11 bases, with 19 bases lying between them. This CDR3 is CASSHPAGQGAFF. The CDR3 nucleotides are TGTGCCAGCAGCCATCCGGCAGGGCAGGGCGCTTTCTTT.

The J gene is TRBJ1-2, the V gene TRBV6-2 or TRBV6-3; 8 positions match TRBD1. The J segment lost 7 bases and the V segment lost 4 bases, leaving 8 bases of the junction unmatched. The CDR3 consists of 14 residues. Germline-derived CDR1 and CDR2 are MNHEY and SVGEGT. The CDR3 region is CASSSKMTGVGYTF. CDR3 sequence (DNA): TGTGCCAGCAGTTCCAAGATGACAGGGGTTGGCTACACCTTC.

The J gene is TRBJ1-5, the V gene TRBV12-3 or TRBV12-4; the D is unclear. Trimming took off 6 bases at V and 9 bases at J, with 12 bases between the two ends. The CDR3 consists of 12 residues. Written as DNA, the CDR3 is TGTGCCAGCAGCATGGATGGAGGGCCCCAGCATTTT. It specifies CASSMDGGPQHF.